This TCR beta chain was profiled in a study of monozygotic twins with inflammatory bowel disease. As for this clonotype: Its antigen remains unidentified.

The length of the CDR3 is 14 residues. Amplification used two nested PCRs: approximately 16 cycles, then 8 to 10 cycles, on TCRalpha/TCRbeta cDNA. For each CDR3 protein, TCRdb gives one entry from its re-call of the 5' RACE reads, without DNA. The sample has some 150,000 distinct CDR3 sequences, and its top ten clones hold approximately 2.4%. Study conclusions and caveats: Repertoire similarity matched across concordant and discordant twins, perhaps owing to limited power. Differences in immunosuppressive treatment may have been a source of added variability in patient repertoires.

This receptor was identified in a human donor with ulcerative colitis or Crohn's disease, or a healthy co-twin of an affected twin (not recorded which). V and J are TRBV12-3 or TRBV12-4 and TRBJ1-1; TCRdb reports TRBD1, a call that lacks DNA to check it against. Sequencing was done on a sample of blood. Here the CDR3 reads CASSWDSLYTEAFF.